This passage covers 26 T cell receptor beta chains from one sample sequenced in a study of blood T cell repertoires in COVID-19. Assay: immunoSEQ multiplex PCR; the TCRdb copy retains only in-frame clones and omits some. The sample shows more than 85,000 clones, 70% to 85% of them seen only once. Sequenced input: peripheral blood. These TCRs come from a woman at least 80 years old with active or convalescent COVID-19.

CDR3 residues: CASSKAAGTDTQYF. For the CDR3, the DNA is TGTGCCAGCAGCAAAGCGGCAGGCACAGATACGCAGTATTTT. This chain uses TRBV21-1 with TRBJ2-3; the table's D call, TRBD1, has no DNA check behind it. TRBV21-1 is listed as a pseudogene. CDR3 length: 14 amino acids.

J is TRBJ2-1 and V is TRBV5-8; 12 positions match TRBD2. V was clipped by 4 bases and J by 9 bases; unmatched bases: 8. There are 15 residues in the CDR3. Per the germline V gene, CDR1 is SGHTS and CDR2 is YDEGEE. CDR3 protein: CASSPLAGGPTEQFF. The CDR3 bases are TGTGCCAGCAGCCCCCTAGCGGGAGGGCCCACTGAGCAGTTCTTC.

The chain uses TRBV12-3 or TRBV12-4 and TRBJ2-7; the D is unclear. Trimming shortened V by 4 bases and J by 7 bases, and 8 bases separated the two germline ends. The CDR3 sequence is 11 residues long. The CDR3 DNA reads TGTGCCAGCAGTTACAGCCGAGAGCAGTACTTC. Translation gives CASSYSREQYF.

The chain couples TRBV14 to TRBJ1-5; possibly TRBD1 for D (5 bases). The CDR3 is made up of 21 amino acids. The V end was cut by 1 base, the J end by 1 base, with 26 bases between. The germline gives CDR1 SGHDN, CDR2 FVKESK. The CDR3 nucleotides read TGTGCCAGCAGCCAAGCAGTCCGGGGGGGGATGGGCATTAGAAGCAATCAGCCCCAGCATTTT. As protein: CASSQAVRGGMGIRSNQPQHF.

This clone was counted a single time. This chain connects TRBV9 to TRBJ1-1; D is perhaps TRBD1 (6 bases). V was trimmed by 4 bases and J by 8 bases, leaving 18 bases between them. Germline values: CDR1 SGDLS, CDR2 YYNGEE. The CDR3 is 14 residues long. The CDR3 region has the DNA TGTGCCAGCAGCTTAAGTACAGGGTTAACCGAAGCTTTCTTT. Its translation: CASSLSTGLTEAFF.

The chain carries TRBV21-1 and TRBJ2-1; the DNA was not used to check the table's D call, TRBD2. TRBV21-1 is annotated as a pseudogene. This CDR3 has 16 amino acids. The CDR3 reads CASSENSGRSYNEQFF. The CDR3 nucleotides are TGTGCCAGCAGCGAAAATAGCGGGAGAAGCTACAATGAGCAGTTCTTC.

This sequence joins TRBV10-3 and TRBJ1-2, with D perhaps matching TRBD1 (5 bases). With 2 bases removed from V and 4 bases from J, the gap between germline ends came to 11 bases. The CDR3 is 14 amino acids. Germline V gene data show CDR1 as ENHRY and CDR2 as SYGVKD. The CDR3 region has the DNA TGTGCCATCAGTGAGGACAGTGTTGGCTATGGCTACACCTTC. This codes for CAISEDSVGYGYTF.

Here the CDR3 reads CASSWTLNQPQHF. The CDR3 DNA reads TGTGCCAGCAGCTGGACACTGAATCAGCCCCAGCATTTT. The V and J genes are TRBV28 and TRBJ1-5; possibly TRBD1 for D (5 bases). The ends were cut back, 6 bases at V and 4 bases at J, with 10 bases in the middle. The CDR3 is 13 residues long. CDR1 and CDR2 (germline): MDHEN, SYDVKM.

The chain couples TRBV28 to TRBJ1-6; unclear D gene. CDR1 and CDR2 (germline): MDHEN, SYDVKM. This CDR3 has 15 amino acids. Deletions cut 3 bases from V and 0 bases from J, with 6 bases between. The CDR3 loop reads CASSFRSSYNSPLHF. The DNA of the CDR3 is TGTGCCAGCAGTTTCAGAAGCTCCTATAATTCACCCCTCCACTTT.

The chain uses TRBV28 and TRBJ1-6; 8 nucleotides line up with TRBD1. This CDR3 spans 14 amino acids. Germline V gives CDR1 MDHEN, CDR2 SYDVKM. Trimming removed 2 bases from V and 10 bases from J; junction bases left unmatched: 4. CDR3 sequence (DNA): TGTGCCAGCAGTTTAACAGGGGGGATCTCACCCCTCCACTTT. It specifies CASSLTGGISPLHF.

The genes are TRBV6-5 and TRBJ1-5, with D uncertain. V lost 6 bases and J 1 base, leaving 13 bases between the germline ends. The length of the CDR3 is 15 residues. Per the germline V gene, CDR1 is MNHEY and CDR2 is SVGAGI. As DNA, the CDR3 is TGTGCCAGCAGGGACGGGGTGTGGAGCAATCAGCCCCAGCATTTT. This gives the protein CASRDGVWSNQPQHF.

This clone was counted only a few times. The rearrangement joins TRBV5-1 to TRBJ2-1; 12 nucleotides align to TRBD2. V was clipped by 0 bases and J by 6 bases; unmatched bases: 4. Germline assignment: CDR1 SGHRS and CDR2 YFSETQ. The CDR3 totals 16 residues. DNA for the CDR3: TGCGCCAGCAGCTTGGGTTGGACTAGCGGGACCAATGAGCAGTTCTTC. Residues: CASSLGWTSGTNEQFF.

This clone occurred a few times. The CDR3 region has the DNA TGTGCCAGCAGCCAAGCCGGGAGTAGGACAGATACGCAGTATTTT. Protein product: CASSQAGSRTDTQYF. The chain joins TRBV3-1 (or the pseudogene TRBV3-2) to TRBJ2-3; TRBD2 is a possible D gene (6 bases). Germline-derived CDR1 and CDR2 are LGHDT and YNNKEL (reference sequence). V lost 1 base to trimming and J lost 3 bases, with 11 bases between them. The CDR3 has 15 residues.

The V and J genes are TRBV27 and TRBJ1-4; D is uncertain. Germline assignment: CDR1 MNHEY and CDR2 SMNVEV (reference sequence). The CDR3 is 14 residues long. Deletions cut 4 bases from V and 4 bases from J, with 10 bases between. In nucleotides, the CDR3 is TGTGCCAGCAGTTCAGGTATAGGTAATGAAAAACTGTTTTTT. This gives the protein CASSSGIGNEKLFF.

There are many counts of this clone. The V and J genes are TRBV5-1 and TRBJ2-6, with a tentative D call TRBD1 (5 bases). Trimming took 2 bases from V and 0 from J, leaving 6 bases between them. The germline CDR1 and CDR2 sequences are SGHRS and YFSETQ. This CDR3 has 15 residues. Written as DNA, the CDR3 is TGCGCCAGCAGCTTTAGGGGCTCTGGGGCCAACGTCCTGACTTTC. Protein product: CASSFRGSGANVLTF.

The chain employs TRBV3-1 (or the pseudogene TRBV3-2) and TRBJ1-1; tentative D call: TRBD1 (5 bases). Germline CDR1 is LGHDT and CDR2 is YNNKEL (reference sequence). The V end was cut by 2 bases, the J end by 5 bases, with 12 bases between. This CDR3 comprises 14 residues. Here the CDR3 reads CASSQLRGRTEAFF. DNA for the CDR3: TGTGCCAGCAGCCAATTACGGGGGAGGACTGAAGCTTTCTTT.

This chain connects TRBV7-3 to TRBJ2-1; TRBD1 aligns across 8 bases. The V and J ends lost 3 bases and 5 bases, in that order; junction bases with no gene match: 6. The germline V gene has CDR1 SGHTA and CDR2 FQGTGA. The CDR3 length is 15 residues. CDR3 coding DNA: TGTGCCAGCAGCTTCGGACAGGGACACCACAATGAGCAGTTCTTC. This encodes CASSFGQGHHNEQFF.

The chain couples TRBV12-3 or TRBV12-4 to TRBJ2-7; tentatively, D is TRBD2 (5 bases). V was cut by 3 bases and J by 3 bases, with 9 bases left in between. There are 13 residues in the CDR3. The CDR3 sequence: CASSLRRDYEQYF. CDR3 DNA: TGTGCCAGCAGTTTGAGACGGGACTACGAGCAGTACTTC.

This clone appeared a few times. The chain couples TRBV11-2 to TRBJ1-3; D is perhaps TRBD1 (5 bases). Germline loops: CDR1 SGHAT, CDR2 FQNNGV. V lost 1 base and J 0 bases, leaving 13 bases between the germline ends. The CDR3 is made up of 17 amino acids. The DNA of the CDR3 is TGTGCCAGCAGCTTAGGTAGACAGCGATACTCTGGAAACACCATATATTTT. This gives the protein CASSLGRQRYSGNTIYF.

The chain couples TRBV28 to TRBJ2-7; 7 bases agree with TRBD1. The CDR3 runs 13 residues. The ends lost 7 bases at V and 2 bases at J; junction bases unmatched: 5. From germline, CDR1 is MDHEN and CDR2 SYDVKM. The CDR3 is CASNPGQTYEQYF. The CDR3 bases are TGTGCCAGCAACCCGGGACAGACCTACGAGCAGTACTTC.

The V call is TRBV3-1 (or the pseudogene TRBV3-2), the J call TRBJ1-5, with 9 bases fitting TRBD1. V lost 1 base and J lost 15; bases outside the gene matches: 10. The CDR3 has 14 amino acids. Germline CDR1 LGHDT, CDR2 YNNKEL (reference sequence). The CDR3 loop is CASSQGDRENPLHF. Here the CDR3 DNA reads TGTGCCAGCAGCCAAGGGGACAGGGAAAACCCACTGCATTTT.

This sequence joins TRBV5-1 and TRBJ2-2; 7 bases align to TRBD1. This CDR3 is built from 15 residues. Germline CDR1 is SGHRS and CDR2 is YFSETQ. V dropped 1 base and J dropped 4; count of bases not matched to a gene: 4. CDR3 in DNA: TGCGCCAGCAGCTTGAAGGGGGCGGGCACCGGGGAGCTGTTTTTT. It encodes CASSLKGAGTGELFF.

In this sample, this clone turned up once. The rearrangement joins TRBV3-1 (or the pseudogene TRBV3-2) to TRBJ1-4, with 8 positions matching TRBD1. Trimming took 0 bases from V and 8 from J; bases not matched to a gene: 8. The CDR3 consists of 16 residues. Germline V gene lookup returns CDR1 LGHDT and CDR2 YNNKEL (reference sequence). The DNA for the CDR3 is TGTGCCAGCAGCCAAGATTCGGTCAGGGGGCGGGAAAAACTGTTTTTT. Translated: CASSQDSVRGREKLFF.

The chain joins TRBV10-3 to TRBJ2-7, with TRBD1 matching over 8 bases. Trimming removed 6 bases from V and 0 bases from J; junction bases left unmatched: 4. This CDR3 has 14 residues. Germline lookup yields CDR1 ENHRY and CDR2 SYGVKD. DNA of the CDR3: TGTGCCATCAGCCGGGGACAGGACTCCTACGAGCAGTACTTC. It specifies CAISRGQDSYEQYF.

The chain joins TRBV10-3 to TRBJ2-1, with 12 bases fitting TRBD1. CDR1 and CDR2 (germline): ENHRY, SYGVKD. The CDR3 contains 15 residues. After removal of 6 bases from V and 2 bases from J, the junction contained 2 bases not matched to a gene. The CDR3 spells CAIRGQGAAYNEQFF. The CDR3 DNA is TGTGCCATCAGGGGACAGGGGGCAGCCTACAATGAGCAGTTCTTC.

This clone was seen a few times. The chain carries TRBV5-1 and TRBJ1-5, with D perhaps matching TRBD1 (6 bases). The CDR3 loop spans 14 amino acids. CDR1 SGHRS and CDR2 YFSETQ come from the germline V gene. The V gene lost 1 base and the J gene lost 5 bases, with 10 bases spanning the gap. In DNA form, the CDR3 reads TGCGCCAGCAGCTTGAGGGGGGGTGATCAGCCCCAGCATTTT. This sequence encodes CASSLRGGDQPQHF. Drawing the rest from reference TRBV5-1 and TRBJ1-5, the complete variable domain is KAGVTQTPRYLIKTRGQQVTLSCSPISGHRSVSWYQQTPGQGLQFLFEYFSETQRNKGNFPGRFSGRQFSNSRSEMNVSTLELGDSALYLCASSLRGGDQPQHFGDGTRLSIL.